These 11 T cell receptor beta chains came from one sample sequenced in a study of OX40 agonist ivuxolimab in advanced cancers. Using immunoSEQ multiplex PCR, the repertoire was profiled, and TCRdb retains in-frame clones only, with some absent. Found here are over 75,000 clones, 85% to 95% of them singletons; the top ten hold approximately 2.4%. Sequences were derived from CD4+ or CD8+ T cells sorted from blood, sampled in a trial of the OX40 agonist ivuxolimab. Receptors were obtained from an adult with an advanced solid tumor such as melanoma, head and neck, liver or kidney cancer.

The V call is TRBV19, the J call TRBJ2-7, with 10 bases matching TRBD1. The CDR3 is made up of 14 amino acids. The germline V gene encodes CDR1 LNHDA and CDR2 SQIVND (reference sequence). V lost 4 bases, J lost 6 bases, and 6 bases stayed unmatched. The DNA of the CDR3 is TGTGCCAGTAGTACCCGGGACAGGGGAGGCGAGCAGTACTTC. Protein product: CASSTRDRGGEQYF.

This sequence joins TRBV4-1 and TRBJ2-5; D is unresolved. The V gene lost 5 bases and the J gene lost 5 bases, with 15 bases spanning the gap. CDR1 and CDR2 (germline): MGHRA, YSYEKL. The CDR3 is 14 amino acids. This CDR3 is CASSSKGGLETQYF. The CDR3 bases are TGCGCCAGCAGCTCGAAGGGCGGCTTGGAGACCCAGTACTTC.

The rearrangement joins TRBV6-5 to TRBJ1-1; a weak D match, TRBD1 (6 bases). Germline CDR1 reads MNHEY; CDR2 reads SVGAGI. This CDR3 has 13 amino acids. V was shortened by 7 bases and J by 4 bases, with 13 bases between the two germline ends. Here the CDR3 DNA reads TGTGCCAGCACGGGGGCGCATGGCACTGAAGCTTTCTTT. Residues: CASTGAHGTEAFF.

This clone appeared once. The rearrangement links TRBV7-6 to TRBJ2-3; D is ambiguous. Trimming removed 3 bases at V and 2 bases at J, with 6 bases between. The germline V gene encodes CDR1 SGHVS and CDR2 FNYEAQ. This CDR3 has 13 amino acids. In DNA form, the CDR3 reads TGTGCCAGCAGCTTGATTGACACAGATACGCAGTATTTT. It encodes CASSLIDTDTQYF. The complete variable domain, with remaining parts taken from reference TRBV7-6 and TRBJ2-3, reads GAGVSQSPRYKVTKRGQDVALRCDPISGHVSLYWYRQALGQGPEFLTYFNYEAQQDKSGLPNDRFSAERPEGSISTLTIQRTEQRDSAMYRCASSLIDTDTQYFGPGTRLTVL.

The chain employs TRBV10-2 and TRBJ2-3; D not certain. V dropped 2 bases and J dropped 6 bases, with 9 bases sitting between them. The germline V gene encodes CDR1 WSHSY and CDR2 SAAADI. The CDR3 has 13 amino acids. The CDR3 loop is CASSETIPDTQYF. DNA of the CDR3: TGCGCCAGCAGTGAGACCATACCCGATACGCAGTATTTT.

Here the CDR3 DNA reads TGTGCCATCCTAGACAGGGATGGCTACACCTTC. Its protein is CAILDRDGYTF. This chain connects TRBV6-5 to TRBJ1-2, with TRBD1 matching 7 bases. V lost 10 bases, J lost 6 bases, and 5 bases stayed unmatched. This CDR3 is 11 amino acids long. Germline lookup yields CDR1 MNHEY and CDR2 SVGAGI.

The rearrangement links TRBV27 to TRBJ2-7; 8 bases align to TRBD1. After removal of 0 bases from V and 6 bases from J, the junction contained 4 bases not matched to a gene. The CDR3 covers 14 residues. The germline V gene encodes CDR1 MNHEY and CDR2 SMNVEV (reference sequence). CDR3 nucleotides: TGTGCCAGCAGTTTATCGAGAGACAGGGGCGAGCAGTACTTC. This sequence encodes CASSLSRDRGEQYF.

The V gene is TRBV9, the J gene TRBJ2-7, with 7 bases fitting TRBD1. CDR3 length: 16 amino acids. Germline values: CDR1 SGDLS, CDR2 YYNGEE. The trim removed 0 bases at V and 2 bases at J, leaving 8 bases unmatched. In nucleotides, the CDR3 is TGTGCCAGCAGCGTAGCCCCGCGACAGGGACCCTACGAGCAGTACTTC. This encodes CASSVAPRQGPYEQYF.

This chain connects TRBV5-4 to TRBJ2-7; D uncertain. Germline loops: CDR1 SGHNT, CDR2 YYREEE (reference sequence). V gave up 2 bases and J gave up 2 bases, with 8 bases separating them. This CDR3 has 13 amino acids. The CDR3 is CASSLGSTYEQYF. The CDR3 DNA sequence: TGTGCCAGCAGCTTAGGCAGCACCTACGAGCAGTACTTC.

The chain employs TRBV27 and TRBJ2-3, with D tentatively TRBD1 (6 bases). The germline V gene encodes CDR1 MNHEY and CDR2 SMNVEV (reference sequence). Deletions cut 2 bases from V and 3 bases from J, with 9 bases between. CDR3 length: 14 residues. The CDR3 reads CASSLGQGTDTQYF. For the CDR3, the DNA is TGTGCCAGCAGTTTAGGGCAGGGGACAGATACGCAGTATTTT.

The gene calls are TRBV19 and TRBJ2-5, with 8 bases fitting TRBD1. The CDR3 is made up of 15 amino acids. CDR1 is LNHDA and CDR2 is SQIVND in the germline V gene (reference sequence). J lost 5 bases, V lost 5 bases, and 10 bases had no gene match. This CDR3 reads CASSPVQGAQETQYF. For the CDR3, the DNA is TGTGCCAGTAGTCCGGTTCAGGGGGCGCAGGAGACCCAGTACTTC.